The 9 T cell receptor beta chains given below trace back to one sample, sequenced in a study of T cells after yellow fever vaccination. In TCRdb, the 5' RACE reads were re-called with MiXCR into one record per CDR3 protein. The data hold fewer than 150,000 distinct CDR3 sequences, with about 7.8% observed a single time. This specimen consisted of CD4+ T cells sorted from PBMCs, obtained around 45 days after the first yellow fever vaccination. The receptors shown here come from a man aged 18 to 35 who received the YFV17D yellow fever vaccine.

This clonotype has more than one count but fewer than ten. The chain is built from TRBV6-1 and TRBJ1-2; 7 nucleotides agree with TRBD1. CDR1 MNHNS and CDR2 SASEGT come from the germline V gene. This CDR3 is built from 15 residues. V lost 5 bases and J lost 6; bases outside the gene matches: 12. The chain's CDR3 is CASSRSLQGRDGYTF. CDR3 in DNA: TGTGCCAGCAGTCGATCTCTACAGGGGAGAGATGGCTACACCTTC.

This clonotype turned up a few times. This rearrangement joins TRBV20-1 to TRBJ2-5, with D perhaps given as TRBD1 or TRBD2 (6 bases each). The V gene lost 1 base and the J gene lost 0 bases, with 18 bases spanning the gap. This CDR3 region has 17 residues. CDR1 DFQATT and CDR2 SNEGSKA come from the germline V gene (reference sequence). The CDR3 DNA reads TGCAGTGCTAGAGGGGCAGGGATTAGGGGGGACCAAGAGACCCAGTACTTC. Encoded protein: CSARGAGIRGDQETQYF.

This clonotype has ten or more counts. The chain carries TRBV18 and TRBJ2-3; TRBD2 is a possible D gene (6 bases). Germline lookup yields CDR1 KGHSH and CDR2 LQKENI. The CDR3 runs to 15 residues. V shed 2 bases and J shed 3 bases, with 12 bases lying between them. CDR3 nucleotide sequence: TGTGCCAGCTCACCATTGGAGGGTTCAACAGATACGCAGTATTTT. Translated, it gives CASSPLEGSTDTQYF.

This clonotype was observed at least ten times. One junction end does not reproduce the germline sequence, and a read error may be involved. This chain connects TRBV9 to TRBJ1-2; D not certain. This CDR3 contains 13 residues. Germline V gene data show CDR1 as SGDLS and CDR2 as YYNGEE. Written as DNA, the CDR3 is TGTGCCAGAAGCGTAGGCCCGGGCTATGGCTACACCTTC. Protein product: CARSVGPGYGYTF.

Ten or more counts support this clonotype. V usage is TRBV6-5 and J usage is TRBJ2-1; D not resolved. Germline V gene lookup returns CDR1 MNHEY and CDR2 SVGAGI. The CDR3 length is 14 residues. Trimming left V 2 bases short and J 2 bases short, with 7 bases between. The CDR3 here is CASSYAGTYNEQFF. CDR3 DNA sequence: TGTGCCAGCAGTTACGCCGGAACCTACAATGAGCAGTTCTTC.

This clonotype is termed medium-sized. The chain is built from TRBV12-3 or TRBV12-4 and TRBJ2-7; possible D gene TRBD2, 5 bases. V was cut by 4 bases and J by 4 bases, with 11 bases left in between. The CDR3 is made up of 13 amino acids. In DNA, the CDR3 is TGTGCCAGCAGTTGGAGAAGGAGGTACGAGCAGTACTTC. This encodes CASSWRRRYEQYF.

This clonotype was recorded at least ten times. This chain uses TRBV6-5 with TRBJ1-2; the match to TRBD1 covers 7 bases. Unmatched junction bases numbered 6, after V lost 2 bases and J lost 0 bases. The length of the CDR3 is 16 residues. Germline V CDR1 and CDR2: MNHEY, SVGAGI. The CDR3 DNA is TGTGCCAGCAGTTACACCGGGACAGCGACTAACTATGGCTACACCTTC. Protein sequence: CASSYTGTATNYGYTF.

By sample share, this clonotype is medium-sized. The gene calls are TRBV7-2 and TRBJ1-4; no clear D gene. This CDR3 has 16 amino acids. Trimming took off 4 bases at V and 7 bases at J, with 19 bases between the two ends. Germline CDR1 SGHTA, CDR2 FQGNSA. The CDR3 DNA is TGTGCCAGCAGCTCCTTCCCTAATTCGAGAATTGAAAAACTGTTTTTT. It yields the protein CASSSFPNSRIEKLFF.

This clonotype has only a few counts. The chain couples TRBV5-1 to TRBJ2-4; the D is unclear. The CDR3 loop spans 13 amino acids. V shed 5 bases and J shed 1 base, with 7 bases lying between them. Germline V gene lookup returns CDR1 SGHRS and CDR2 YFSETQ. The CDR3 sequence is CASSSWAKNIQYF. Written as DNA, the CDR3 is TGCGCCAGCAGTTCCTGGGCCAAAAACATTCAGTACTTC.